These 24 T cell receptor beta chains were sequenced from one sample in a study of T cell changes during pregnancy in multiple sclerosis. Here immunoSEQ multiplex PCR was the method, and the copy in TCRdb shows in-frame clones only, minus some. In the table there are approximately 13,000 clones, about nine tenths of which are singletons. This specimen consisted of CD8+ T cells from peripheral blood mononuclear cells, obtained after pregnancy. These receptors were collected from a female donor in good health, enrolled as a control in a pregnancy study.

This clone has more than one count but fewer than ten. This CDR3 is also generated by other DNA sequences in the sample. The rearrangement links TRBV27 to TRBJ1-1, with D possibly matching TRBD1 (5 bases). V lost 4 bases, J lost 1 base, and 7 bases lay in between. The CDR3 totals 13 residues. Germline V gene sequence: CDR1 MNHEY, CDR2 SMNVEV (reference sequence). The chain's CDR3 is CASSWGGNTEAFF. The CDR3 nucleotides are TGTGCCAGCAGTTGGGGGGGGAACACTGAAGCTTTCTTT.

The chain recombines TRBV5-1 with TRBJ1-1; 8 bases match TRBD1. CDR1 and CDR2 from the germline V gene are SGHRS and YFSETQ. The CDR3 is 16 residues long. The ends lost 3 bases at V and 0 bases at J; junction bases unmatched: 7. The CDR3 loop is CASSSRQGTMNTEAFF. CDR3 DNA: TGCGCCAGCAGCTCCCGACAGGGGACAATGAACACTGAAGCTTTCTTT. Filled out from reference TRBV5-1 and TRBJ1-1, the complete variable domain reads KAGVTQTPRYLIKTRGQQVTLSCSPISGHRSVSWYQQTPGQGLQFLFEYFSETQRNKGNFPGRFSGRQFSNSRSEMNVSTLELGDSALYLCASSSRQGTMNTEAFFGQGTRLTVV.

This chain connects TRBV28 to TRBJ1-5; 12 bases agree with TRBD1. In germline, CDR1 is MDHEN, CDR2 SYDVKM. The ends lost 10 bases at V and 1 base at J; junction bases unmatched: 11. The CDR3 runs 17 residues. CDR3 residues: CANPPPGQGASNQPQHF. CDR3 DNA: TGTGCCAACCCCCCCCCGGGACAGGGGGCCAGCAATCAGCCCCAGCATTTT.

This rearrangement joins TRBV27 to TRBJ1-5; D unclear. Between the trimmed V and J ends, which lost 0 bases and 0 bases, there was a span of 6 bases. CDR1 MNHEY and CDR2 SMNVEV come from the germline V gene (reference sequence). The CDR3 has 15 amino acids. The DNA for the CDR3 is TGTGCCAGCAGTTTATCAACAAATAGCAATCAGCCCCAGCATTTT. As protein: CASSLSTNSNQPQHF.

The V call is TRBV4-2, the J call TRBJ1-1; D unclear. The CDR3 consists of 11 residues. Trimming pared 8 bases from V and 9 bases from J, leaving 13 bases between. The germline V gene has CDR1 LGHNA and CDR2 YNFKEQ. The DNA of the CDR3 is TGTGCCAGCGGATCGACGGAGCAAGCTTTCTTT. Its protein product is CASGSTEQAFF.

The CDR3 here is CASSQGTLDRIYF. In nucleotides, the CDR3 is TGTGCCAGCAGCCAAGGTACTCTGGACAGGATATATTTT. This chain links TRBV11-2 with TRBJ1-3, with TRBD1 matching 7 bases. V dropped 5 bases and J dropped 13; count of bases not matched to a gene: 11. This CDR3 region has 13 residues. Germline V lookup: CDR1 SGHAT, CDR2 FQNNGV. Using reference TRBV11-2 and TRBJ1-3 for the parts outside the CDR3, the full variable domain is EAGVAQSPRYKIIEKRQSVAFWCNPISGHATLYWYQQILGQGPKLLIQFQNNGVVDDSQLPKDRFSAERLKGVDSTLKIQPAKLEDSAVYLCASSQGTLDRIYFGEGSWLTVV.

The rearrangement joins TRBV27 to TRBJ2-2; D ambiguous. CDR3 length: 14 residues. Trimming took off 1 base at V and 1 base at J, with 4 bases between the two ends. Germline V gives CDR1 MNHEY, CDR2 SMNVEV (reference sequence). CDR3 amino acids: CASSLYRNTGELFF. The DNA of the CDR3 is TGTGCCAGCAGTTTATACAGGAACACCGGGGAGCTGTTTTTT.

This clone was picked up one time. This rearrangement joins TRBV28 to TRBJ2-7; D is perhaps TRBD2 (6 bases). The germline V gene encodes CDR1 MDHEN and CDR2 SYDVKM. V was shortened by 3 bases and J by 5 bases, with 8 bases between the two germline ends. CDR3 length equals 12 residues. The CDR3 DNA sequence: TGTGCCAGCAGTTTCGGGGGTGACGAGCAGTACTTC. Its protein is CASSFGGDEQYF.

The rearrangement links TRBV6-6 to TRBJ1-1; a possible D gene is TRBD1 (6 bases). This CDR3 has 13 residues. V was clipped by 7 bases and J by 7 bases, with 16 bases between them. Per the germline V gene, CDR1 is MNHNY and CDR2 is SVGAGI (reference sequence). As DNA, the CDR3 is TGTGCCAGCACCGAGGGGGGGGACATTGAAGCTTTCTTT. Encoded protein: CASTEGGDIEAFF.

The chain has TRBV15 and TRBJ2-1; D perhaps matches TRBD2 (6 bases). The V and J ends lost 8 bases and 3 bases respectively, with 14 bases between them. This CDR3 spans 14 amino acids. The germline V gene has CDR1 LNHNV and CDR2 YYDKDF (reference sequence). DNA for the CDR3: TGTGCCACCCGGACTACAACCAACTACAATGAGCAGTTCTTC. It encodes CATRTTTNYNEQFF.

The J gene is TRBJ2-2, the V gene TRBV27, with a possible D match to TRBD1 (5 bases). Germline V gene lookup returns CDR1 MNHEY and CDR2 SMNVEV (reference sequence). The CDR3 is 14 amino acids. Trimming took off 5 bases at V and 4 bases at J, with 11 bases between the two ends. CDR3 sequence (DNA): TGTGCCAGCAGTAGCATGGGGCTCACCGGGGAGCTGTTTTTT. Its protein is CASSSMGLTGELFF.

The rearrangement uses TRBV15 and TRBJ2-5, with no clear D. V lost 0 bases and J lost 4, with 12 bases in between. The CDR3 spans 15 residues. The germline gives CDR1 LNHNV, CDR2 YYDKDF (reference sequence). CDR3 DNA: TGTGCCACCAGCAGAGATTTTCCCAAAGCAGAGACCCAGTACTTC. It yields the protein CATSRDFPKAETQYF. The full variable domain, in which reference TRBV15 and TRBJ2-5 provide the parts outside the CDR3, is DAMVIQNPRYQVTQFGKPVTLSCSQTLNHNVMYWYQQKSSQAPKLLFHYYDKDFNNEADTPDNFQSRRPNTSFCFLDIRSPGLGDTAMYLCATSRDFPKAETQYFGPGTRLLVL.

The chain has TRBV14 and TRBJ2-3, with D possibly TRBD2 on 6 matching bases. The germline CDR1 and CDR2 sequences are SGHDN and FVKESK. The CDR3 contains 16 residues. The V end lost 3 bases, the J end lost 3 bases, and 16 bases lay between the germline ends. Here the CDR3 DNA reads TGTGCCAGCAGCCAGCGTACCGGGACTTTTACAGATACGCAGTATTTT. Its translation: CASSQRTGTFTDTQYF.

The chain carries TRBV27 and TRBJ2-2; D call uncertain. The CDR3 consists of 14 residues. Trimming removed 4 bases at V and 2 bases at J, with 8 bases between. The V gene's germline CDR1 is MNHEY and CDR2 SMNVEV (reference sequence). As DNA, the CDR3 is TGTGCCAGCAGTTATCAGGAAAACACCGGGGAGCTGTTTTTT. It specifies CASSYQENTGELFF.

The chain recombines TRBV7-2 with TRBJ1-1; D is uncertain. The V and J ends lost 1 base and 7 bases respectively, with 10 bases between them. The germline V gene encodes CDR1 SGHTA and CDR2 FQGNSA. CDR3 size: 13 residues. CDR3 coding DNA: TGTGCCAGCAGCTTAGGAGCCGGCGGTGAAGCTTTCTTT. This encodes CASSLGAGGEAFF.

V is TRBV28 and J is TRBJ2-2; perhaps TRBD1 as D (5 bases). The germline CDR1 and CDR2 sequences are MDHEN and SYDVKM. Between the trimmed V and J ends, which lost 3 bases and 5 bases, there was a span of 10 bases. This CDR3 region has 14 residues. CDR3 amino acids: CASSFRGGTGELFF. The CDR3 coding sequence is TGTGCCAGCAGTTTTAGGGGTGGGACCGGGGAGCTGTTTTTT.

The chain employs TRBV25-1 and TRBJ2-7, with 11 positions matching TRBD2. CDR1 and CDR2 (germline): MGHDK, SYGVNS. The CDR3 extends over 15 amino acids. Germline trimming cut 4 bases from V and 2 bases from J; bases unmatched to any gene: 4. As DNA, the CDR3 is TGTGCCAGCAGTGTCCAGACTAGCGGGGCCTACGAGCAGTACTTC. It translates to CASSVQTSGAYEQYF.

J is TRBJ2-1 and V is TRBV19; TRBD2 is a possible D gene (5 bases). V gave up 5 bases and J gave up 3 bases, with 8 bases separating them. This CDR3 region has 13 residues. Germline values: CDR1 LNHDA, CDR2 SQIVND (reference sequence). CDR3 nucleotides: TGTGCCAGTAGTCTCGGGAACTACAATGAGCAGTTCTTC. Translated, it gives CASSLGNYNEQFF.

The chain uses TRBV9 and TRBJ2-3; perhaps TRBD1 as D (6 bases). The CDR3 sequence is 16 residues long. From germline, CDR1 is SGDLS and CDR2 YYNGEE. The ends were cut back, 4 bases at V and 0 bases at J, with 15 bases in the middle. The CDR3 is CASSPTNRASTDTQYF. CDR3 coding DNA: TGTGCCAGCAGCCCTACGAACAGGGCGAGCACAGATACGCAGTATTTT.

The chain links TRBV30 to TRBJ1-1; the D gene is possibly TRBD1 (5 bases). This CDR3 region has 13 residues. Germline V gene data show CDR1 as GTSNPN and CDR2 as SVGIG (reference sequence). With 4 bases removed from V and 5 bases from J, the gap between germline ends came to 14 bases. CDR3 sequence: CAWTPGHSTEAFF. DNA for the CDR3: TGTGCCTGGACCCCAGGGCATAGTACTGAAGCTTTCTTT. The whole variable domain, filled in from reference TRBV30 and TRBJ1-1, reads SQTIHQWPATLVQPVGSPLSLECTVEGTSNPNLYWYRQAAGRGLQLLFYSVGIGQISSEVPQNLSASRPQDRQFILSSKKLLLSDSGFYLCAWTPGHSTEAFFGQGTRLTVV.

This clone was counted once. The chain couples TRBV13 to TRBJ2-3, with TRBD2 matching 12 bases. Germline CDR1 PRHDT, CDR2 FYEKMQ (reference sequence). V lost 6 bases, J lost 12 bases, and 16 bases stayed unmatched. This CDR3 contains 16 residues. The CDR3 region has the DNA TGTGCCAGCAGTCCCGGACTAGCGGGACAAGCCACAAACCAGTATTTT. It specifies CASSPGLAGQATNQYF.

The CDR3 region is CASSLEGASGSSYNEQFF. CDR3 in DNA: TGTGCCAGCAGCTTAGAAGGAGCTAGCGGGTCATCCTACAATGAGCAGTTCTTC. The rearrangement joins TRBV7-8 to TRBJ2-1, with TRBD2 matching 8 bases. J was trimmed by 1 base and V by 1 base; bases with no gene match: 9. The CDR3 has 18 residues. Germline V gene data show CDR1 as SGHVS and CDR2 as FQNEAQ.

The chain uses TRBV4-1 and TRBJ2-7; D gene uncertain. The CDR3 runs to 13 residues. Trimming stripped 8 bases from V and 2 bases from J, with 13 bases between. From germline, CDR1 is MGHRA and CDR2 YSYEKL. For the CDR3, the DNA is TGCGCCAGCGCGACACGGATCCCCTACGAGCAGTACTTC. Translating it yields CASATRIPYEQYF.

The chain recombines TRBV6-6 with TRBJ2-2, with D unresolved. V was trimmed by 3 bases and J by 3 bases, leaving 5 bases between them. This CDR3 is 13 amino acids long. CDR1 MNHNY and CDR2 SVGAGI come from the germline V gene (reference sequence). CDR3 region: CASSYRDTGELFF. The CDR3 DNA reads as TGTGCCAGCAGTTATCGGGACACCGGGGAGCTGTTTTTT.